Listed below are T cell receptor beta chains from one sample, sequenced in a study of T cells after yellow fever vaccination. TCRdb processed the 5' RACE reads anew with MiXCR; each CDR3 protein has one entry. Here the sample spans 250,000 to 400,000 distinct CDR3 sequences, around 4.5% being singletons. The sequences come from PBMCs, collected 15 days after the yellow fever booster vaccination. These receptor sequences come from a young man who received the YFV17D yellow fever vaccine. Both conserved end residues are part of each CDR3. D genes are given only for firm matches. Only part of the rows carry a size: once, few, many, or a class if the clone is expanded.

>few|TRBV27|TRBJ2-7|NA
TGTGCCAGCAGTTTAGGGCTAGCTGGAGAGCAGTACTTC
CASSLGLAGEQYF
>few|TRBV6-2/TRBV6-3|TRBJ2-1|TRBD1
TGTGCCAGCGCGTCCTTCCGGGACAGTTACAATGAGCAGTTCTTC
CASASFRDSYNEQFF
>few|TRBV5-1|TRBJ2-3|TRBD2
TGCGCCAGCAGCCTGGGGACTAGCCCAGATACGCAGTATTTT
CASSLGTSPDTQYF
>many|TRBV11-1|TRBJ2-5|TRBD2
TGTGCCAGCAGCCTGAACAGCGGGAGCCAAGAGACCCAGTACTTC
CASSLNSGSQETQYF
>NA|TRBV19|TRBJ1-1|TRBD1
TGTGCCAGCAGGAAGGGGGGGACAGCCCTGAACACTGAAGCTTTCTTT
CASRKGGTALNTEAFF
>many|TRBV6-2/TRBV6-3|TRBJ1-1|TRBD1
TGTGCCAGCAGTTATGGACAGGGGTACACTGAAGCTTTCTTT
CASSYGQGYTEAFF
>many|TRBV10-3|TRBJ1-2|NA
TGTGCCATCAGTGAGTCCTCTTTATTCGGCAGAATGTATGGCTACACCTTC
CAISESSLFGRMYGYTF
>many|TRBV7-9|TRBJ2-4|TRBD2
TGTGCCAGCAGCTTAAACTGGGACTACAAAAACATTCAGTACTTC
CASSLNWDYKNIQYF
>few|TRBV5-1|TRBJ1-3|NA
TGCGCCAGCAGCTTGAATCCAGGGAGCTCTGGAAACACCATATATTTT
CASSLNPGSSGNTIYF
>NA|TRBV7-9|TRBJ1-4|TRBD1
TGTGCCAGCAGCCCGCTGACAGGGGCACTGGAAAAACTGTTTTTT
CASSPLTGALEKLFF
>many|TRBV7-8|TRBJ2-3|NA
TGTGCCAGCAGCTTAATGGGGGGTACCACAGATACGCAGTATTTT
CASSLMGGTTDTQYF
>NA|TRBV3-1|TRBJ1-3|NA
TGTGCCAGCAGCCCATCGGGTTCTGGAAACACCATATATTTT
CASSPSGSGNTIYF
>many|TRBV7-9|TRBJ2-1|TRBD1
TGTGCCAGCAGCTTATCCGGGACAGGGGGCAAGGAGCAGTTCTTC
CASSLSGTGGKEQFF
>many|TRBV6-6|TRBJ1-4|NA
TGTGCCAGCTACGGGGGGGGACATAATGAAAAACTGTTTTTT
CASYGGGHNEKLFF